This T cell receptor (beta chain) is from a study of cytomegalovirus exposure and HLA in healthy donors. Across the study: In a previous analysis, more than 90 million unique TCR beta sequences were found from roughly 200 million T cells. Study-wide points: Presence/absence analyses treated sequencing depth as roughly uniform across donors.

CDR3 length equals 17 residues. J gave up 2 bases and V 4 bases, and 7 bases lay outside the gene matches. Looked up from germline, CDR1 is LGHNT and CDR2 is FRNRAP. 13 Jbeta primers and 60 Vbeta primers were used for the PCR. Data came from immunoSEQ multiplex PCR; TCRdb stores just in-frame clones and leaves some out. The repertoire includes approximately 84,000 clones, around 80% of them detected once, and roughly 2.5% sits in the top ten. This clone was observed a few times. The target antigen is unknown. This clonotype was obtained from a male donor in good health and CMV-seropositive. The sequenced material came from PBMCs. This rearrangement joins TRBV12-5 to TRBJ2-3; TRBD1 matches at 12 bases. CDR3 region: CASGSGTGGSITDTQYF. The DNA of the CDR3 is TGTGCTAGTGGTTCGGGGACAGGGGGCTCGATCACAGATACGCAGTATTTT. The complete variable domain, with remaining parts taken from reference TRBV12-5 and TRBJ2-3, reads DARVTQTPRHKVTEMGQEVTMRCQPILGHNTVFWYRQTMMQGLELLAYFRNRAPLDDSGMPKDRFSAEMPDATLATLKIQPSEPRDSAVYFCASGSGTGGSITDTQYFGPGTRLTVL.